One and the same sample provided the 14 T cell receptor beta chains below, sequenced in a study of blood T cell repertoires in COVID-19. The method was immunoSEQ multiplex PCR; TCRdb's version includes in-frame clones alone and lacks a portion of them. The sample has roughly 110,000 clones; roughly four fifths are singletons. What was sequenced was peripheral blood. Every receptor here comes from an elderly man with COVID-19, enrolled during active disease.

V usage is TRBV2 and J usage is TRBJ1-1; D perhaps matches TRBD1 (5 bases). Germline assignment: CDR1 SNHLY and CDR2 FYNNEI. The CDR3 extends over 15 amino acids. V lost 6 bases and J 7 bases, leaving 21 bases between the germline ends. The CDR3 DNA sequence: TGTGCCAGCAGACCCTGGAGTGCAGGGCTTAGTGAAGCTTTCTTT. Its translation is CASRPWSAGLSEAFF.

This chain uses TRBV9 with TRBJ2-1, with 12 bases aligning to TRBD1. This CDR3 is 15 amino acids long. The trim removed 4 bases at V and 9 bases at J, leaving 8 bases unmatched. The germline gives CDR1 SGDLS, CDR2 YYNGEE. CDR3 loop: CASSTGGQGAGEQFF. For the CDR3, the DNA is TGTGCCAGCAGCACGGGGGGACAGGGGGCAGGTGAGCAGTTCTTC.

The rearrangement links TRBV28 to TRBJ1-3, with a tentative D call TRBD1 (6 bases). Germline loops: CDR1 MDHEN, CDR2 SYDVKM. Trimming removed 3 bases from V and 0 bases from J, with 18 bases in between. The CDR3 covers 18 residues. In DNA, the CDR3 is TGTGCCAGCAGTTTGATATCCATTAGGGGGGGCTCTGGAAACACCATATATTTT. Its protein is CASSLISIRGGSGNTIYF.

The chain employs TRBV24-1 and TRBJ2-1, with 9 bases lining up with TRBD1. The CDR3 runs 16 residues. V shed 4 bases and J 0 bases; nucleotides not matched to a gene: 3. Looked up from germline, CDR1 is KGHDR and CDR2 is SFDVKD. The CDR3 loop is CATSEPGQGSYNEQFF. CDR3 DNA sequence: TGTGCCACCAGTGAACCGGGACAGGGCTCCTACAATGAGCAGTTCTTC.

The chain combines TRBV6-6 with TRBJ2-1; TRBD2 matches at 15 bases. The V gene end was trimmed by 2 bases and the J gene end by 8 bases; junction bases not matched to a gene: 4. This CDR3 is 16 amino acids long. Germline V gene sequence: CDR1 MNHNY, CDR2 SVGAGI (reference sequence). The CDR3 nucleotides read TGTGCCAGCAGTTACGGACTAGCGGGAGGGCTCGATGAGCAGTTCTTC. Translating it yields CASSYGLAGGLDEQFF.

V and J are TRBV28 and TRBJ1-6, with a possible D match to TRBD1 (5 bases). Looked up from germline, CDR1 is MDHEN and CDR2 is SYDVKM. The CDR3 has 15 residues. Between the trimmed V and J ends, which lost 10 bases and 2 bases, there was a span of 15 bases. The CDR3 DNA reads TGTGCCACCCAGGGCCCAGGGACCTATAATTCACCCCTCCACTTT. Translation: CATQGPGTYNSPLHF.

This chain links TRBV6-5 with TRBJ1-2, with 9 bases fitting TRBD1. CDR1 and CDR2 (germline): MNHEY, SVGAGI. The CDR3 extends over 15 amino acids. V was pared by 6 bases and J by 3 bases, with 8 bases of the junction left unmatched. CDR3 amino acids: CASSPGTGSDYGYTF. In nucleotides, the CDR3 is TGTGCCAGCAGCCCCGGGACAGGGAGTGACTATGGCTACACCTTC.

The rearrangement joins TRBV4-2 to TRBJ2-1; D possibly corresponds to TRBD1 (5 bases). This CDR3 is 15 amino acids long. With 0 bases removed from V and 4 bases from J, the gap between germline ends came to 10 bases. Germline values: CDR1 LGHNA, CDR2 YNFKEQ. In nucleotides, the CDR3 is TGTGCCAGCAGCCAAGAGTACGACAGTTACAATGAGCAGTTCTTC. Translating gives CASSQEYDSYNEQFF.

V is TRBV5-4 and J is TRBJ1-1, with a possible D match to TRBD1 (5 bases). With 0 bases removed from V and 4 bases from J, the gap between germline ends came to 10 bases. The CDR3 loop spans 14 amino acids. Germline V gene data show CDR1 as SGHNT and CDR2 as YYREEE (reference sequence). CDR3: CASSLVRVGTEAFF. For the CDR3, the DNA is TGTGCCAGCAGCTTGGTCAGGGTGGGCACTGAAGCTTTCTTT.

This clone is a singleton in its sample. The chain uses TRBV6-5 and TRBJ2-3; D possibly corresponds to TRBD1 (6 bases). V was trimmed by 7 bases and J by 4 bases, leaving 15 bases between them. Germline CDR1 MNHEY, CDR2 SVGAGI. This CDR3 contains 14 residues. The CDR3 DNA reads TGTGCCAGCACCAGGGGAGTAGCAGCAGATACGCAGTATTTT. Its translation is CASTRGVAADTQYF.

The CDR3 nucleotides are TGTGCCAGCAGCTTACGGACAGGGGGGATTTTGGATACGCAGTATTTT. Translated, it gives CASSLRTGGILDTQYF. The chain employs TRBV7-2 and TRBJ2-3, with 10 bases fitting TRBD1. Trimming at V came to 2 bases and at J to 6 bases, leaving 8 bases not matched to a gene. The CDR3 runs to 16 residues. Germline V gene sequence: CDR1 SGHTA, CDR2 FQGNSA.

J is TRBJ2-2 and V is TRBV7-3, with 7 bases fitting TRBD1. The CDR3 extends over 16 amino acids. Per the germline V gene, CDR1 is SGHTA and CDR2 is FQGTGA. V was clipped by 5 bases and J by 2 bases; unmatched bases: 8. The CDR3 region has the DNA TGTGCCAGCAGCCCAATGGGGACAGCAAACACCGGGGAGCTGTTTTTT. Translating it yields CASSPMGTANTGELFF.

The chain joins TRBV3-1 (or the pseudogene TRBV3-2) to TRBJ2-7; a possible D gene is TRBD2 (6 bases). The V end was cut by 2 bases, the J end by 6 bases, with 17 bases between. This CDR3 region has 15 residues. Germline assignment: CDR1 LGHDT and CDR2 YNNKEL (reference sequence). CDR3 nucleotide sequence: TGTGCCAGCAGCCAATTGGGGGGAGGTCCAACCGAGCAGTACTTC. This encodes CASSQLGGGPTEQYF.

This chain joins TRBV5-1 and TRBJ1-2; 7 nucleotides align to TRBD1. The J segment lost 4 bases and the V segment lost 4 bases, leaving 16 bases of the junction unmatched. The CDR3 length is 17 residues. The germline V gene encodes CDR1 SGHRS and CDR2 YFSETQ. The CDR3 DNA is TGCGCCAGCAGCCCGAATGTCCGAGGGGGCGCGGGCTATGGCTACACCTTC. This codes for CASSPNVRGGAGYGYTF.